This T cell receptor (beta chain) emerged from a study of T-cell memory formation after mild COVID-19. Study results and caveats: Pre-infection memory harbored some responding clones, suggesting cross-reactive memory joined. The main location of contracting CD4+ clones was CM and EM, and that of contracting CD8+ clones was EMRA.

MiXCR, run by TCRdb on the 5' RACE reads, gives a single entry per CDR3 protein. The sample carries a few hundred thousand distinct CDR3 sequences, 20% to 25% recorded once. For this clonotype: Its matching antigen is unknown.

The sample comprised PBMCs or a T cell subset sorted from them (not recorded which). The TCR sequence derives from a man between 18 and 29 years old who had mild COVID-19 (a few samples of this study predate the infection). Cell type and time point are not known.

The CDR3 reads CASSFSTGTGNTEAFF. DNA of the CDR3: TGTGCCAGCAGCTTCTCCACGGGAACAGGGAACACTGAAGCTTTCTTT. The chain recombines TRBV7-2 with TRBJ1-1; TRBD1 is a possible D gene (5 bases). CDR1 SGHTA and CDR2 FQGNSA come from the germline V gene. The CDR3 is made up of 16 amino acids. V shed 3 bases and J shed 1 base, with 15 bases lying between them. Complete variable domain (other parts from reference TRBV7-2 and TRBJ1-1): GAGVSQSPSNKVTEKGKDVELRCDPISGHTALYWYRQSLGQGLEFLIYFQGNSAPDKSGLPSDRFSAERTGGSVSTLTIQRTQQEDSAVYLCASSFSTGTGNTEAFFGQGTRLTVV.